Below are 16 T cell receptor beta chains sequenced from a single sample in a study of blood T cell repertoires in COVID-19 (TCRdb year 2020). Library generation was performed with the immunoSEQ multiplex PCR assay. TCRdb holds this immuneACCESS table with in-frame rearrangements only. Some clones are missing; in checked studies, unresolved V genes explain under half, and the rest has no known cause. The sample data list some 200,000 clones, and 75% to 80% of these were observed just once. Roughly 8.7% of the sample goes to the ten largest clones. The source material was peripheral blood. These receptors were taken from a woman in her fifties or sixties with active or convalescent COVID-19.

The rearrangement uses TRBV2 and TRBJ1-4; unclear D gene. Germline V gene sequence: CDR1 SNHLY, CDR2 FYNNEI. The CDR3 runs to 13 residues. Trimming stripped 6 bases from V and 7 bases from J, with 12 bases between. The CDR3 bases are TGTGCCAGCAGCCCAAGCGGGATTGAAAAACTGTTTTTT. This gives the protein CASSPSGIEKLFF. The full variable domain, rest sourced from reference TRBV2 and TRBJ1-4, is EPEVTQTPSHQVTQMGQEVILRCVPISNHLYFYWYRQILGQKVEFLVSFYNNEISEKSEIFDDQFSVERPDGSNFTLKIRSTKLEDSAMYFCASSPSGIEKLFFGSGTQLSVL.

J is TRBJ1-4 and V is TRBV5-1, with unresolved D. The CDR3 runs 16 residues. V lost 4 bases and J 0 bases, leaving 13 bases between the germline ends. CDR1 is SGHRS and CDR2 is YFSETQ in the germline V gene. The CDR3 DNA is TGCGCCAGCAGCAGCGGCGGCAGTGCAACTAATGAAAAACTGTTTTTT. Its protein product is CASSSGGSATNEKLFF.

The J gene is TRBJ2-1, the V gene TRBV29-1, with D tentatively TRBD2 (5 bases). There are 16 residues in the CDR3. V dropped 4 bases and J dropped 0 bases, with 16 bases sitting between them. Germline CDR1 is SQVTM and CDR2 is ANQGSEA. The CDR3 loop reads CSVGDPEAGSYNEQFF. As DNA, the CDR3 is TGCAGCGTTGGAGATCCGGAGGCGGGCTCCTACAATGAGCAGTTCTTC.

The chain combines TRBV6-5 with TRBJ1-1; TRBD1 might be the D (5 bases). Trimming took off 6 bases at V and 5 bases at J, with 19 bases between the two ends. The CDR3 length is 15 residues. In germline, CDR1 is MNHEY, CDR2 SVGAGI. CDR3 protein: CASSPPGRASTEAFF. CDR3 in DNA: TGTGCCAGCAGCCCCCCGGGCAGGGCGAGTACTGAAGCTTTCTTT.

The V gene is TRBV28, the J gene TRBJ2-3; 13 nucleotides line up with TRBD2. There are 17 residues in the CDR3. Germline V gives CDR1 MDHEN, CDR2 SYDVKM. Trimming took 3 bases from V and 5 from J; bases not matched to a gene: 8. The CDR3 is CASSLRTSGSQEDTQYF. The CDR3 region has the DNA TGTGCCAGCAGTTTGAGGACTAGCGGGAGTCAAGAAGATACGCAGTATTTT.

The J gene is TRBJ2-7, the V gene TRBV10-3; 9 bases match TRBD2. The CDR3 loop spans 12 amino acids. V gave up 7 bases and J gave up 4 bases; unmatched junction bases: 2. Looked up from germline, CDR1 is ENHRY and CDR2 is SYGVKD. CDR3 loop: CAITAGGYEQYF. In nucleotides, the CDR3 is TGTGCCATCACGGCGGGAGGGTACGAGCAGTACTTC.

J is TRBJ2-7 and V is TRBV28; D perhaps matches TRBD2 (7 bases). CDR3 length equals 14 residues. Germline CDR1 is MDHEN and CDR2 is SYDVKM. V lost 2 bases and J 2 bases, leaving 10 bases between the germline ends. The DNA for the CDR3 is TGTGCCAGCAGTTTAACGGGGGGCACCTACGAGCAGTACTTC. It translates to CASSLTGGTYEQYF. The full variable domain, completed using reference TRBV28 and TRBJ2-7, is DVKVTQSSRYLVKRTGEKVFLECVQDMDHENMFWYRQDPGLGLRLIYFSYDVKMKEKGDIPEGYSVSREKKERFSLILESASTNQTSMYLCASSLTGGTYEQYFGPGTRLTVT.

The chain is built from TRBV28 and TRBJ1-2; D may be TRBD1 (6 bases). Trimming took 8 bases from V and 3 from J, leaving 22 bases between them. The CDR3 spans 16 residues. CDR1 is MDHEN, CDR2 SYDVKM, per germline. The CDR3 here is CASRGQSNEEYYGYTF. The CDR3 bases are TGTGCCAGCCGTGGACAGTCCAACGAAGAGTACTATGGCTACACCTTC.

The rearrangement uses TRBV6-5 and TRBJ1-6, with D possibly TRBD1 on 5 matching bases. This CDR3 contains 14 residues. Trimming pared 2 bases from V and 12 bases from J, leaving 14 bases between. CDR1 MNHEY and CDR2 SVGAGI come from the germline V gene. In DNA form, the CDR3 reads TGTGCCAGCAGTTACGCACAGGAAAAGGGACCCCTCCACTTT. Protein sequence: CASSYAQEKGPLHF.

The rearrangement joins TRBV6-5 to TRBJ2-7; the match to TRBD2 covers 7 bases. From germline, CDR1 is MNHEY and CDR2 SVGAGI. The J segment lost 8 bases and the V segment lost 0 bases, leaving 10 bases of the junction unmatched. The CDR3 has 15 residues. The CDR3 is CASSYSLVGGRQQYF. The CDR3 DNA reads as TGTGCCAGCAGTTACTCCCTCGTGGGAGGGCGTCAGCAGTACTTC.

The rearrangement links TRBV30 to TRBJ1-1, with 9 bases that match TRBD1. The V gene's germline CDR1 is GTSNPN and CDR2 SVGIG (reference sequence). CDR3 length: 14 residues. After removal of 5 bases from V and 5 bases from J, the junction contained 9 bases not matched to a gene. The CDR3 DNA sequence: TGTGCCTGGGACAGGGGGGGAATGCGGACTGAAGCTTTCTTT. This sequence encodes CAWDRGGMRTEAFF.

This clone showed up just a few times. The chain carries TRBV5-1 and TRBJ2-5; D may be TRBD1 (5 bases). The CDR3 is 14 residues long. The germline gives CDR1 SGHRS, CDR2 YFSETQ. The V end lost 4 bases, the J end lost 1 base, and 11 bases lay between the germline ends. The CDR3 region has the DNA TGCGCCAGCAGCACAGACAGTTCCCAAGAGACCCAGTACTTC. Amino acid sequence: CASSTDSSQETQYF.

With regard to this clone: The same CDR3 also results from other DNA sequences found in this sample. V and J are TRBV4-3 and TRBJ2-1, with 9 bases matching TRBD1. Germline lookup yields CDR1 LGHNA and CDR2 YSLEER. J gave up 4 bases and V 0 bases, and 1 base lay outside the gene matches. The CDR3 contains 15 residues. DNA for the CDR3: TGCGCCAGCAGCCAAGAGGGACAGGGATACAATGAGCAGTTCTTC. Translation: CASSQEGQGYNEQFF.

The rearrangement links TRBV7-2 to TRBJ2-1; TRBD2 agrees at 8 bases. The CDR3 consists of 16 residues. Germline CDR1 reads SGHTA; CDR2 reads FQGNSA. J lost 8 bases, V lost 2 bases, and 11 bases had no gene match. The CDR3 sequence is CASSLLKREISHEQFF. CDR3 bases: TGTGCCAGCAGCTTACTAAAGCGGGAGATTTCGCATGAGCAGTTCTTC.

This clone was counted between two and nine times. The chain is built from TRBV4-3 and TRBJ2-7; 11 bases fit TRBD2. The CDR3 runs to 18 residues. The junction had 14 bases not matched to a gene; V was cut back by 0 bases and J by 7 bases. Germline values: CDR1 LGHNA, CDR2 YSLEER. CDR3 bases: TGCGCCAGCAGCCAAGATTTCAGGGGTAGCGGGGGGGCCCTTGAGCAGTACTTC. Protein product: CASSQDFRGSGGALEQYF.

The chain employs TRBV11-2 and TRBJ2-7; a weak D match, TRBD2 (5 bases). Germline V CDR1 and CDR2: SGHAT, FQNNGV. The V gene lost 4 bases and the J gene lost 4 bases, with 14 bases spanning the gap. The CDR3 sequence is 14 residues long. CDR3 protein: CASSSDSYPYEQYF. The CDR3 DNA reads as TGTGCCAGCAGCTCGGACTCGTACCCTTACGAGCAGTACTTC.